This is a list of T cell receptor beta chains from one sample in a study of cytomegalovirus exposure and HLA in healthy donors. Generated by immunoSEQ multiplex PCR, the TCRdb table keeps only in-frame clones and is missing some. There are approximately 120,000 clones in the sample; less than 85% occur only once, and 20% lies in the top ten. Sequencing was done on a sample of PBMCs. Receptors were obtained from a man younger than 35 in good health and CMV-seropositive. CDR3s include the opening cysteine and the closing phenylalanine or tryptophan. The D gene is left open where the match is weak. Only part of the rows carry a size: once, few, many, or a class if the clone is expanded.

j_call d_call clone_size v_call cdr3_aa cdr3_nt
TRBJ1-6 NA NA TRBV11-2 CASSPEDISSYNSPLHF TGTGCCAGCAGCCCCGAGGACATAAGCTCCTATAATTCACCCCTCCACTTT
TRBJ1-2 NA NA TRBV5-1 CASSRPPEGYTF TGCGCCAGCAGCAGGCCCCCGGAGGGCTACACCTTC
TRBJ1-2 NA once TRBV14 CASSQAGVYGYTF TGTGCCAGCAGCCAAGCCGGAGTCTATGGCTACACCTTC
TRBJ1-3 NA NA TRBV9 CASSYDTSGNTIYF TGTGCCAGCAGTTACGACACCAGTGGAAACACCATATATTTT
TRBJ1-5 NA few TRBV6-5 CASSYKPWQPQHF TGTGCCAGCAGTTATAAGCCGTGGCAGCCCCAGCATTTT
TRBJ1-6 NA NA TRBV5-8 CASSLDQSLVFRDSPLHF TGTGCCAGCAGCTTGGATCAGTCCCTTGTCTTCAGGGATTCACCCCTCCACTTT
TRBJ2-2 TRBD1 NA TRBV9 CASSAATGMSGELFF TGTGCCAGCAGCGCGGCGACAGGGATGAGCGGGGAGCTGTTTTTT
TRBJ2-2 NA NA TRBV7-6 CASSPWQASTGELFF TGTGCCAGCAGCCCCTGGCAGGCGAGCACCGGGGAGCTGTTTTTT
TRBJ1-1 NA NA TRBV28 CASSLFTGLSEAFF TGTGCCAGCAGTTTATTCACGGGATTGTCCGAAGCTTTCTTT
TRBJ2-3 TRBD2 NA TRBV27 CASSRTSGTDTQYF TGTGCCAGCAGTAGGACTAGCGGCACAGATACGCAGTATTTT
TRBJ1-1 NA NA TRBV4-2 CASSQAVGANTEAFF TGTGCCAGCAGCCAAGCCGTAGGAGCGAACACTGAAGCTTTCTTT
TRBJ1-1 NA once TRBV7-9 CASSFEQNTEAFF TGTGCCAGCAGCTTTGAGCAGAACACTGAAGCTTTCTTT
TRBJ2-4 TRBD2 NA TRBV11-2 CASSLGRGGLNIQYF TGTGCCAGCAGCTTAGGACGGGGGGGCTTAAACATTCAGTACTTC
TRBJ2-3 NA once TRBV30 CAWQDWGTDTQYF TGTGCCTGGCAGGATTGGGGCACAGATACGCAGTATTTT
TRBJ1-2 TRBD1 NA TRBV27 CASTISGTGGYGYTF TGTGCCAGCACAATATCCGGGACAGGGGGCTATGGCTACACCTTC
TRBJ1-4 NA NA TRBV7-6 CASSLVPVTTNEKLFF TGTGCCAGCAGCTTAGTGCCGGTTACAACTAATGAAAAACTGTTTTTT
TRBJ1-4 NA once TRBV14 CASSQFSNEKLFF TGTGCCAGCAGCCAATTCAGTAATGAAAAACTGTTTTTT
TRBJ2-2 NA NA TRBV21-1 CAPGGLADTGELFF TGTGCCCCAGGGGGACTAGCGGACACCGGGGAGCTGTTTTTT
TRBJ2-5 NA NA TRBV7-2 CASSLAGGGKTQYF TGTGCCAGCAGCTTAGCAGGGGGCGGGAAGACCCAGTACTTC
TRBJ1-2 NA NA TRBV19 CASSVQNGYTF TGTGCCAGTAGTGTACAGAACGGCTACACCTTC
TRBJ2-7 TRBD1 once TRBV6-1 CASSAAGGNYEQYF TGTGCCAGCAGTGCCGCAGGGGGCAACTACGAGCAGTACTTC
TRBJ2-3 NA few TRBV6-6 CASSYLGADTQYF TGTGCCAGCAGTTACTTAGGGGCAGATACGCAGTATTTT
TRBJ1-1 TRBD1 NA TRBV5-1 CASSSRDREGNTEAFF TGCGCCAGCAGCTCCCGGGACAGGGAGGGGAACACTGAAGCTTTCTTT
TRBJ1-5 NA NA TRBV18 CASSPPQGFNQPQHF TGTGCCAGCTCACCACCACAGGGATTTAACCAGCCCCAGCATTTT
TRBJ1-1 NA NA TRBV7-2 CASSRRTLVGTEAFF TGTGCCAGCAGCCGTAGGACTTTGGTGGGCACTGAAGCTTTCTTT
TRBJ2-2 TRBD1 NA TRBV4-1 CASSGQGAAGELFF TGCGCCAGCTCGGGACAGGGGGCCGCCGGGGAGCTGTTTTTT
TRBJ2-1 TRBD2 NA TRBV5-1 CASSAGGHGNEQFF TGCGCCAGCTCAGCGGGGGGGCACGGCAATGAGCAGTTCTTC
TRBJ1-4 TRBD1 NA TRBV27 CASSLFGQGVATNEKLFF TGTGCCAGCAGTTTATTTGGACAGGGTGTCGCAACTAATGAAAAACTGTTTTTT
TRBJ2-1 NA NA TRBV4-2 CASSQEGGDSYNEQFF TGTGCCAGCAGCCAAGAGGGCGGGGACTCCTACAATGAGCAGTTCTTC
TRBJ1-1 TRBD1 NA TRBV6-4 CASSDHRGRENTEAFF TGTGCCAGCAGTGACCACAGGGGGCGAGAGAACACTGAAGCTTTCTTT
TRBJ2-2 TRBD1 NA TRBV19 CASSPRTGIGELFF TGTGCTAGTAGTCCACGGACAGGGATAGGGGAGCTGTTTTTT
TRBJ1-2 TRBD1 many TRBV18 CASSPDRDTFYGYTF TGTGCCAGCTCACCGGACAGGGACACCTTTTATGGCTACACCTTC
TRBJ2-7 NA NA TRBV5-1 CASSLTQGEDEQYF TGCGCCAGCAGCTTGACACAGGGTGAGGACGAGCAGTACTTC
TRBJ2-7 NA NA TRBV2 CASSDISYEQYF TGTGCCAGCAGTGATATATCGTACGAGCAGTACTTC
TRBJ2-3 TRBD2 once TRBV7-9 CASSLVLAVGTDTQYF TGTGCCAGCAGCTTAGTACTAGCGGTGGGGACAGATACGCAGTATTTT
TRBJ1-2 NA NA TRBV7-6 CASSLQGGGYTF TGTGCCAGCAGCTTACAGGGTGGAGGCTACACCTTC
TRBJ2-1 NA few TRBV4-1 CASSQGPWGGGNEQFF TGCGCCAGCAGCCAAGGCCCCTGGGGGGGCGGAAATGAGCAGTTCTTC
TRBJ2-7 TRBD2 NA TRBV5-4 CASSLLLLAGPTTYEQYF TGTGCCAGCAGCTTGCTCTTACTAGCGGGTCCGACTACCTACGAGCAGTACTTC
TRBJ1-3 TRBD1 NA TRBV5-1 CASSIEPGQSGNTIYF TGCGCCAGCAGCATCGAACCGGGACAGTCTGGAAACACCATATATTTT
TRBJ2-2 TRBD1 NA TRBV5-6 CASSLGQGARTGELFF TGTGCCAGCAGCCTGGGACAGGGGGCCAGAACCGGGGAGCTGTTTTTT
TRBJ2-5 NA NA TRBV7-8 CASSLGRVQETQYF TGTGCCAGCAGCTTAGGCAGGGTCCAAGAGACCCAGTACTTC
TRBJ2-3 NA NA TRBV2 CASSETSTDTQYF TGTGCCAGCAGTGAAACTAGCACAGATACGCAGTATTTT
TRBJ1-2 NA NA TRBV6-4 CASSDSGDPYGYTF TGTGCCAGCAGTGACAGCGGGGATCCCTATGGCTACACCTTC
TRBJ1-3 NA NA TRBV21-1 CASSPKGISGNTIYF TGTGCCAGCAGCCCAAAGGGGATCTCTGGAAACACCATATATTTT
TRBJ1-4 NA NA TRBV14 CASSGIGKLFF TGTGCCAGCTCCGGCATCGGGAAACTGTTTTTT
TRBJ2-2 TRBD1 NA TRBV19 CASSVSLLDRDGELFF TGTGCCAGTTCAGTATCCCTCCTCGACAGGGACGGGGAGCTGTTTTTT
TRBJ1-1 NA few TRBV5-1 CASSAQANTEAFF TGCGCCAGCAGCGCACAGGCGAACACTGAAGCTTTCTTT
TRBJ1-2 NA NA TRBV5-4 CASSGEGVSYGYTF TGTGCCAGCAGCGGGGAAGGGGTGTCCTATGGCTACACCTTC
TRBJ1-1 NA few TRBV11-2 CASSLVGQAFF TGTGCCAGCAGCTTAGTGGGGCAAGCTTTCTTT
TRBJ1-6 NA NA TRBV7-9 CASSLTESLHF TGTGCCAGCAGCTTAACCGAGTCCCTCCACTTT
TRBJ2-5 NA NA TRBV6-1 CASSDGEETQYF TGTGCCAGCAGTGACGGGGAAGAGACCCAGTACTTC
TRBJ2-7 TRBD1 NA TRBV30 CAWSVMGQVYHEQYF TGTGCCTGGAGTGTAATGGGACAGGTATACCACGAGCAGTACTTC